Below are 10 T cell receptor beta chains sequenced from a single sample in a study of shared clonotypes between healthy human individuals. Naive CD8 cells lacked CD45RO, underwent positive selection for CCR7 and left out terminally differentiated effector memory CD45RA+ cells. Repertoires were generated with immunoSEQ multiplex PCR, while TCRdb's copy carries only in-frame clones and drops some. There are about 1.9 million clones in the sample; over 85% occur only once, and over 1.5% lies in the top ten. Sequenced: naive CD8+ T cells from PBMCs. The receptors shown here come from a man younger than 35 in good health. Some clones in this sample may be carry-over from other donors' samples.

Regarding this clone: This specimen includes other DNA sequences encoding the same CDR3. The chain recombines TRBV27 with TRBJ2-7; 11 bases fit TRBD2. Germline values: CDR1 MNHEY, CDR2 SMNVEV (reference sequence). V dropped 4 bases and J dropped 0; count of bases not matched to a gene: 5. The CDR3 totals 16 residues. Here the CDR3 DNA reads TGTGCCAGCAGTTCCAGGACTAGCGGGTCCTCCTACGAGCAGTACTTC. This encodes CASSSRTSGSSYEQYF.

In its sample, this clone was seen once. The rearrangement links TRBV7-2 to TRBJ2-7; 10 bases are a match to TRBD2. The V segment lost 5 bases and the J segment 5 bases; nucleotides outside the gene matches: 12. Germline CDR1 is SGHTA and CDR2 is FQGNSA. There are 16 residues in the CDR3. Written as DNA, the CDR3 is TGTGCCAGCAGCCGTTCCTATAGCGGGAGGTCGGACGAGCAGTACTTC. Translated, it gives CASSRSYSGRSDEQYF.

This sequence joins TRBV7-6 and TRBJ1-1; D is possibly TRBD1 (5 bases). The CDR3 consists of 15 residues. V was shortened by 2 bases and J by 1 base, with 11 bases between the two germline ends. Germline lookup yields CDR1 SGHVS and CDR2 FNYEAQ. The DNA for the CDR3 is TGTGCCAGCAGCTTATCTTCGGGGGGGAACACTGAAGCTTTCTTT. Translated: CASSLSSGGNTEAFF.

Comments on this clone: The same CDR3 also results from other DNA sequences found in this sample. The V call is TRBV9, the J call TRBJ2-1; 11 nucleotides match TRBD2. This CDR3 has 14 residues. CDR1 and CDR2 (germline): SGDLS, YYNGEE. V was pared by 3 bases and J by 7 bases, with 3 bases of the junction left unmatched. CDR3 sequence (DNA): TGTGCCAGCAGCGGACTAGCGGGAACGAATGAGCAGTTCTTC. This gives the protein CASSGLAGTNEQFF.

J is TRBJ2-2 and V is TRBV11-3; 7 nucleotides align to TRBD1. The trim removed 1 base at V and 3 bases at J, leaving 5 bases unmatched. Germline V CDR1 and CDR2: SGHNT, YENEEA. The CDR3 loop spans 16 amino acids. This chain's CDR3 is CASSLGGGPYTGELFF. The CDR3 bases are TGTGCCAGCAGCTTAGGAGGGGGCCCATACACCGGGGAGCTGTTTTTT.

This rearrangement joins TRBV10-2 to TRBJ2-2, with unresolved D. The CDR3 spans 13 residues. The V and J ends lost 4 bases and 8 bases respectively, with 11 bases between them. From germline, CDR1 is WSHSY and CDR2 SAAADI. Here the CDR3 DNA reads TGCGCCAGCAGTGGGCCCTACGTGGGGGAGCTGTTTTTT. Its translation is CASSGPYVGELFF.

The V call is TRBV6-1, the J call TRBJ1-5; the match to TRBD1 covers 7 bases. The V gene end was trimmed by 3 bases and the J gene end by 7 bases; junction bases not matched to a gene: 9. CDR3 length equals 15 residues. Germline V gives CDR1 MNHNS, CDR2 SASEGT. CDR3 amino acids: CASSEETGWGQPQHF. DNA for the CDR3: TGTGCCAGCAGTGAGGAGACAGGGTGGGGCCAGCCCCAGCATTTT.

This clone was seen a single time. V and J are TRBV13 and TRBJ2-2; D possibly corresponds to TRBD2 (5 bases). V lost 3 bases, J lost 4 bases, and 12 bases lay in between. This CDR3 contains 15 residues. Germline assignment: CDR1 PRHDT and CDR2 FYEKMQ (reference sequence). The CDR3 DNA reads TGTGCCAGCAGCTTTCGGGGATTGGGCACCGGGGAGCTGTTTTTT. Protein product: CASSFRGLGTGELFF.

CDR3 DNA sequence: TGTGCCAGCAGCGCGGGGAGCTCTGGAAACACCATATATTTT. Protein: CASSAGSSGNTIYF. The chain employs TRBV5-6 and TRBJ1-3; D is uncertain. This CDR3 comprises 14 residues. Germline V gene sequence: CDR1 SGHDT, CDR2 YYEEEE. Deletions cut 4 bases from V and 0 bases from J, with 8 bases between.

The chain combines TRBV5-1 with TRBJ2-7, with TRBD2 matching over 15 bases. The CDR3 is made up of 17 amino acids. The germline V gene encodes CDR1 SGHRS and CDR2 YFSETQ. The V and J ends lost 4 bases and 4 bases, in that order; junction bases with no gene match: 9. The CDR3, as DNA: TGCGCCAGCAGCCCCGGACTAGCGGGAGGGCTTCATTACGAGCAGTACTTC. It yields the protein CASSPGLAGGLHYEQYF.